This is a list of T cell receptor beta chains from one sample in a study of radiation and T cells in renal cell carcinoma. Sequenced by immunoSEQ multiplex PCR; TCRdb stores in-frame clones only, minus some. The table includes approximately 61,000 clones, around 78% detected once. The sequenced sample was blood, obtained from a patient whose treatment included radiotherapy and nephrectomy. Every receptor here comes from a man aged 55 to 70 with renal cell carcinoma. The CDR3 runs from the conserved cysteine through the conserved F or W. The D gene is left open where the match is weak. Clone size is not always given. Where it is, it says once, few, many or a class for expanded clones.

>-|-|14|TRBJ1-6|TRBV7-2
TGTGCCAGCAGCTTCAGGGCCAATAATTCACCCCTCCACTTT
CASSFRANNSPLHF
>-|-|14|TRBJ2-7|TRBV29-1
TGCAGCGTTGCAGGGACTCAGTACTCCTACGAGCAGTACTTC
CSVAGTQYSYEQYF
>-|-|15|TRBJ2-2|TRBV7-9
TGTGCCAGCAGGCCAACAGGGCTAAACACCGGGGAGCTGTTTTTT
CASRPTGLNTGELFF
>-|TRBD2|12|TRBJ2-7|TRBV7-2
TGTGCCAGCAGCTTAGTCGCTGGGGGGGAGTACTTC
CASSLVAGGEYF
>once|-|11|TRBJ1-2|TRBV9
TGTGCCAGCAGCGACCCTGGGGGGAGCACCTTC
CASSDPGGSTF
>-|TRBD2|14|TRBJ2-5|TRBV7-8
TGTGCCAGCGAAGTAGCGGGGGGGGAGGGGACCCAGTACTTC
CASEVAGGEGTQYF
>-|TRBD1|16|TRBJ2-2|TRBV27
TGTGCCAGCAGTTTGCCCGGGACAGGGATGATCGGGGAGCTGTTTTTT
CASSLPGTGMIGELFF
>-|-|15|TRBJ2-2|TRBV9
TGTGCCAGCAGCGTATTCTTCGCGAACACCGGGGAGCTGTTTTTT
CASSVFFANTGELFF
>-|-|11|TRBJ2-5|TRBV5-1
TGCGCCAGCAGCTTGATGGAGACCCAGTACTTC
CASSLMETQYF
>medium-sized|-|15|TRBJ2-6|TRBV5-1
TGCGCCAGCAGCTTGTTGGGCGCTGGGGCCAACGTCCTGACTTTC
CASSLLGAGANVLTF
>-|-|16|TRBJ2-2|TRBV27
TGTGCCAGCAGTTTTTATTCGACTGGGGGCACCGGGGAGCTGTTTTTT
CASSFYSTGGTGELFF
>-|-|11|TRBJ2-5|TRBV2
TGTGCCAGCGAGTTGAAAGAGACCCAGTACTTC
CASELKETQYF
>few|-|11|TRBJ2-5|TRBV20-1
TGCAGTGCTACGAGCATGGGGACCCAGTACTTC
CSATSMGTQYF
>-|TRBD2|16|TRBJ2-1|TRBV7-2
TGTGCCAGCAGCCGTCACAGCGGGGGAAACTCCAATGAGCAGTTCTTC
CASSRHSGGNSNEQFF
>-|-|17|TRBJ2-1|TRBV21-1
TGTGCCAGCAGCAAAGAAGGGCAGCAGCGTATTCACAATGAGCAGTTCTTC
CASSKEGQQRIHNEQFF
>few|TRBD1|14|TRBJ1-1|TRBV6-5
TGTGCCAGCAGTCCGGGGACAGTGAACACTGAAGCTTTCTTT
CASSPGTVNTEAFF
>-|-|17|TRBJ2-5|TRBV30
TGTGCCTGGAGGGGGGGATTTGGACAGGCAAGAAAAGAGACCCAGTACTTC
CAWRGGFGQARKETQYF
>-|-|13|TRBJ1-1|TRBV6-4
TGTGCCAGCAGTGACGATTGGAACACTGAAGCTTTCTTT
CASSDDWNTEAFF
>-|-|15|TRBJ1-4|TRBV30
TGTGCCTGGGCCTTCCGGGGCCCCTTAAATGAAAAACTGTTTTTT
CAWAFRGPLNEKLFF
>few|-|15|TRBJ1-5|TRBV5-5
TGTGCCAGCAGCCCGACGGGGGCCCCGGAGCTGCCCCAGCATTTT
CASSPTGAPELPQHF
>-|-|14|TRBJ1-2|TRBV25-1
TGTGCCAGCAGTGAATTAGCAGACAGGCACGGCTACACCTTC
CASSELADRHGYTF
>few|TRBD1|14|TRBJ1-1|TRBV7-9
TGTGCCAGCAGTTCTCAGGGGGGCCTCACTGAAGCTTTCTTT
CASSSQGGLTEAFF
>few|TRBD1|14|TRBJ1-6|TRBV6-5
TGTGCCAGCAGCTCAACTGGGACAGCTTCACCCCTCCACTTT
CASSSTGTASPLHF
>-|TRBD2|15|TRBJ2-1|TRBV6-5
TGTGCCAGCAGTCCCTCTAGCGGGGGAGACAATGAGCAGTTCTTC
CASSPSSGGDNEQFF
>-|TRBD1|14|TRBJ2-7|TRBV6-5
TGTGCCAGCAGTTACTCGGGACAGGGACGCGAGCAGTACTTC
CASSYSGQGREQYF
>-|-|14|TRBJ1-3|TRBV18
TGTGCCAGCTCTCTGGGGGTTCCTGGAAACACCATATATTTT
CASSLGVPGNTIYF
>-|-|14|TRBJ2-7|TRBV4-1
TGCGCCAGCAGCCTAGGAACAGGCGCCTACGAGCAGTACTTC
CASSLGTGAYEQYF
>-|TRBD2|16|TRBJ2-7|TRBV19
TGTGCCAGTAGTATGGGACTAGCGGGGGGTGCCTACGAGCAGTACTTC
CASSMGLAGGAYEQYF
>-|-|15|TRBJ1-3|TRBV7-6
TGTGCCAGCAGCACAGAGGCGTTCTCTGGAAACACCATATATTTT
CASSTEAFSGNTIYF
>-|-|14|TRBJ1-2|TRBV14
TGTGCCAGCAGCCAAGAACGGCCATTCTATGGCTACACCTTC
CASSQERPFYGYTF
>few|-|12|TRBJ2-7|TRBV10-2
TGCGCCAGCACTTCAGACTACTACGAGCAGTACTTC
CASTSDYYEQYF
>-|TRBD2|16|TRBJ2-1|TRBV6-6
TGTGCCAGCAGTTACTCGGGACTAGCGGGGCGCAATGAGCAGTTCTTC
CASSYSGLAGRNEQFF
>-|TRBD2|15|TRBJ2-6|TRBV27
TGTGCCAGCAGCCTGGGGAGGGCTGGGGCCAACGTCCTGACTTTC
CASSLGRAGANVLTF
>-|-|14|TRBJ2-3|TRBV13
TGTGCCAGCAGCTCGGGACTTCCCACAGATACGCAGTATTTT
CASSSGLPTDTQYF
>-|TRBD2|15|TRBJ2-2|TRBV5-6
TGTGCCAGCAGCTTGGGGCTAGCGGGAACCGGGGAGCTGTTTTTT
CASSLGLAGTGELFF
>few|-|17|TRBJ2-6|TRBV2
TGTGCCAGCAGTGGCCCCCTACAGGGTACTGGGGCCAACGTCCTGACTTTC
CASSGPLQGTGANVLTF
>-|TRBD2|18|TRBJ2-1|TRBV7-9
TGTGCCAGCAGCAATGTACATCTACTAGCGGGGGGCTACAATGAGCAGTTCTTC
CASSNVHLLAGGYNEQFF
>once|-|14|TRBJ2-5|TRBV9
TGTGCCAGCAGCGTAGGTTGGGGGGAAAGGGCCCAGTACTTC
CASSVGWGERAQYF
>-|TRBD1|15|TRBJ2-5|TRBV6-5
TGTGCCAGCAGCCTAGGATCGACAGGGGAGAAGACCCAGTACTTC
CASSLGSTGEKTQYF
>-|-|14|TRBJ2-2|TRBV4-1
TGCGCCAGCAGCCTGTCTGGGAGCACCGGGGAGCTGTTTTTT
CASSLSGSTGELFF
>-|-|15|TRBJ1-5|TRBV11-2
TGTGCCAGCAGCTTAGACAGGGTAGGCAATCAGCCCCAGCATTTT
CASSLDRVGNQPQHF
>-|-|14|TRBJ2-1|TRBV6-1
TGTGCCAGCAGAGACCGGGAGACCGACAATGAGCAGTTCTTC
CASRDRETDNEQFF
>medium-sized|-|12|TRBJ2-7|TRBV11-2
TGTGCCAGCAGCTTAGACAGCCACGAGCAGTACTTC
CASSLDSHEQYF
>few|-|14|TRBJ1-4|TRBV19
TGTGCCAGTACTGAGGGCTCGAAATCTAAAAAACTGTTTTTT
CASTEGSKSKKLFF
>few|TRBD1|11|TRBJ2-5|TRBV29-1
TGCAGTGTGGGACAGAGGCAGCCCCAGTACTTC
CSVGQRQPQYF
>-|-|15|TRBJ1-3|TRBV9
TGTGCCAGCAGCGTAGACCAGTACTCTGGAAACACCATATATTTT
CASSVDQYSGNTIYF
>-|TRBD1|15|TRBJ1-5|TRBV28
TGTGCCAGCAGAGTTAGACAGGGGACAAATCAGCCCCAGCATTTT
CASRVRQGTNQPQHF
>-|TRBD1|17|TRBJ1-6|TRBV7-9
TGTGCCAGCAGCACCCCAGGGGGCAGCTCGCATAATTCACCCCTCCACTTT
CASSTPGGSSHNSPLHF
>few|TRBD1|13|TRBJ2-7|TRBV9
TGTGCCAGCAGCGTTCTAGGGGGCGGCGAGCAGTACTTC
CASSVLGGGEQYF
>few|TRBD1|14|TRBJ1-6|TRBV30
TGTGCCTGGAGCAATGGACAGGATAATTCACCCCTCCACTTT
CAWSNGQDNSPLHF
>-|TRBD1|15|TRBJ1-5|TRBV5-1
TGTGCCAGCAGCGGCCGGGACAGAGCGGATCAGCCCCAGCATTTT
CASSGRDRADQPQHF
>-|TRBD2|21|TRBJ2-5|TRBV4-3
TGCGCCAGCAGCCAAGATGCGACCCCCGGGACTAGCGCGCGTGATCGAGAGACCCAGTACTTC
CASSQDATPGTSARDRETQYF
>-|TRBD2|14|TRBJ2-5|TRBV10-1
TGCGCCAGCAGTGACGGGGGGACGCAAGAGACCCAGTACTTC
CASSDGGTQETQYF
>-|TRBD2|16|TRBJ2-3|TRBV5-1
TGCGCCAGCAGCTCCCCTAGCGGGGGGTTGGCAGATACGCAGTATTTT
CASSSPSGGLADTQYF
>few|-|13|TRBJ1-5|TRBV11-3
TGTGCCAGCAGCTTAGAATATCTGAAGCCCCAGCATTTT
CASSLEYLKPQHF